This TCR beta chain was found in a study of PD-L1 blockade in urothelial cancer. CDR3 length equals 16 residues. V shed 4 bases and J 0 bases; nucleotides not matched to a gene: 6. CDR1 is SGHAT and CDR2 is FQNNGV in the germline V gene. Sequencing was performed with immunoSEQ multiplex PCR; in TCRdb, only in-frame clones are kept and a portion is missing. This table holds about 36,000 clones, roughly 84% found once. Points from the study as a whole: Enhanced expansion of tumor-associated blood clones at 3 weeks characterized durable-benefit patients.

Time point defined: peripheral blood 6 weeks after treatment start. With regard to this clone: What it recognizes is unknown.

The TCR originated in a man aged 35-49 years with urothelial cancer. The V gene is TRBV11-2, the J gene TRBJ1-1, with 9 bases matching TRBD1. Here the sequenced sample was PBMCs, taken around atezolizumab (anti-PD-L1) treatment. CDR3 sequence reads: CASSSNRGQMNTEAFF. CDR3 coding DNA: TGTGCCAGCAGCTCGAACAGGGGGCAAATGAACACTGAAGCTTTCTTT.